This entry is about one T cell receptor beta chain. The antigen remains unidentified. PCR or immunohistochemistry showed mismatch repair deficiency in every enrolled patient. TCR sequencing covered a few patients who responded to pembrolizumab. This entry is derived from a study of PD-1 blockade in mismatch repair-deficient tumors. The CDR3 has 16 residues. CDR1 is SGHVS, CDR2 FNYEAQ, per germline. Trimming shortened V by 5 bases and J by 4 bases, and 20 bases separated the two germline ends. Findings of the study overall: Tumor-resident clones, often absent from pretreatment blood, expanded after pembrolizumab and then contracted.

TCRdb's copy holds only in-frame clones and misses some; the assay was immunoSEQ multiplex PCR. Of roughly 130,000 clones in the sample, 88% were seen once. This clonotype was sampled from an adult with mismatch repair-deficient cancer. The chain couples TRBV7-6 to TRBJ1-1; D uncertain. The sequencing used peripheral blood, collected approximately 71 weeks after starting pembrolizumab. The CDR3 is CASSLTSEDEFTEAFF. CDR3 nucleotides: TGTGCCAGCAGCCTTACCTCGGAAGACGAATTCACTGAAGCTTTCTTT.